This T cell receptor (beta chain) emerged from a study of early stage breast cancer tumors. Across the whole study: Approximately 10-fold was the mean read coverage per sample.

V lost 7 bases and J 1 base, leaving 13 bases between the germline ends. The CDR3 has 13 residues. In germline, CDR1 is SQVTM, CDR2 ANQGSEA. Only in-frame clones appear in the TCRdb table, and some are missing; sequencing was by immunoSEQ multiplex PCR. The table includes 25,000 to 30,000 clones, approximately 80% detected once. Study results and caveats: Enriched TCRB sequences shared across patients were mostly commonly generated sequences. Chain pairing and CD4, CD8 or FOXP3 expression were not captured.

Concerning this clone: As yet, its antigen is unknown.

The rearrangement uses TRBV29-1 and TRBJ1-1, with TRBD1 as a possible D gene (5 bases). This TCR derives from a person in their sixties or seventies with breast cancer. The sample taken for sequencing was blood. This CDR3 reads CSAHGGGNTEAFF. CDR3 nucleotides: TGCAGCGCCCACGGGGGGGGGAACACTGAAGCTTTCTTT.